This record concerns one TCR beta chain sequence. The target of this receptor is not known. Base-call qualities are not available, and no considerably larger clone is one nucleotide away. These data belong to a study of radiation and T cells in renal cell carcinoma (dated by TCRdb to between 2020 and 2021). About the full investigation: In total, roughly 53 samples underwent TCR beta sequencing: 25 or so tumors plus 27 peripheral blood samples. The final blood draw was performed at 4 weeks after radiation, at the same time as nephrectomy. In the 53 samples combined, roughly 4.4 million unique CDR3 nucleotide sequences were found, encoding about 3 million unique CDR3 amino acid sequences. Study-level results and caveats: Because pretreatment tumor biopsies were not available, the study could not determine whether clonotypes were already present within the tumor at baseline. Changes in the blood repertoire were not tracked past 4 weeks after treatment. Top tumor clonotypes rose in blood from baseline to 2 weeks post-radiation, then contracted by 4 weeks, suggesting transient expansion of tumor-resident clones. Effects of radiation dose or scheduling on the TCR repertoire could not be addressed with the single-armed trial design.

CDR1 and CDR2 were assigned from the germline V gene (reference sequence) as SGHNT and YYREEE. Counted from cysteine to phenylalanine, this CDR3 has 16 amino acids. Kept here is only the CDR3 DNA, which spans 48 bases and is read in frame from base 1. For this chain, trimming is 4 bases at the V end and 1 base at the J end, and the number of junction bases without a gene match is 4. TCR beta libraries were generated from genomic DNA with the immunoSEQ kit, following the manufacturer's recommendations. To prepare libraries, a first multiplex PCR with proprietary primers was run, followed by a second PCR that added unique barcodes, and a bead cleanup was done after each round. A kit-provided positive control reaction and a negative control reaction were included in every sample batch. The final libraries were assessed on an Agilent 4200 TapeStation D1000 ScreenTape, pooled by volume, and quantified by qPCR. Sequencing was performed on an Illumina NextSeq500 with a MidOutput 150-cycle cartridge, and 156 Read1 and 15 Index1 cycles were run with kit custom primers. The pooled library was loaded at 0.9 to 1 pM with a 20% PhiX control spike-in. The paper's data handling went like this. The vendor-processed data were analyzed in R, and a clonotype was defined as all T cells that share the same CDR3 nucleotide sequence. For clone abundance analyses, frequencies were normalized to the 10,000 most abundant clones per sample. Public T cell clones, which averaged fewer than five per sample, were removed prior to analysis. An abundance difference of at least 32-fold between compartments was the criterion for calling clonotypes tumor-enriched or baseline blood-enriched. A beta-binomial differential abundance model was used to identify clonotypes that expanded or contracted between blood time points. Tumor-blood repertoire similarity was measured with the Baroni-Urbani and Buser coefficient, and groups were compared using two-tailed Wilcoxon tests in R. TCRdb's version of the immuneACCESS table is confined to in-frame rearrangements and falls short of the full clone set. An unresolved V gene accounts for under half of the shortfall where checked; the remainder is of unknown origin. V, J and clone size were drawn from that table, and D and trimming were deduced from the DNA. Recorded for this sample are 120,000 to 150,000 clones; 70% to 90% of them occurred a single time. The ten largest clones take up around 17% of the sample.

The sample's time point, from its label and the paper: blood 4 weeks post-SBRT, at nephrectomy. The sample's treatment or condition, from its label and the paper: 15 Gy SBRT to primary tumor, nephrectomy 4 weeks later. Samples were obtained from a clinical trial, in which 15 Gy stereotactic body radiation therapy was delivered to primary renal cell carcinomas and nephrectomy was performed 4 weeks later. To track tumor-enriched clonotypes, serial peripheral blood was sampled from radiation-treated patients at baseline and at 2 weeks and 4 weeks after SBRT. All patients had renal cell carcinoma with clear cell pathology. The QIAamp DNA Blood Mini Kit (Qiagen) was used to prepare genomic DNA for TCR sequencing. The analyses included just those samples that passed every quality control check.

The material was blood, obtained from a patient whose treatment included radiotherapy and nephrectomy. This receptor was obtained from a woman aged 50 to 65 with renal cell carcinoma. The receptor chain draws on TRBV5-4 and TRBJ2-3; 12 central bases correspond to TRBD2. At the DNA level, the sequence is TGTGCCAGCAGCCGCGGGACTAGCGGGCGCACAGATACGCAGTATTTT. This is translated as CASSRGTSGRTDTQYF.